Listed below are T cell receptor beta chains from one sample, sequenced in a study of blood T cell repertoires in COVID-19. Assay: immunoSEQ multiplex PCR; the TCRdb copy retains only in-frame clones and omits some. The sample holds approximately 200,000 clones; 65% to 85% are singletons and the top ten take about 3%. Sequences were obtained from peripheral blood. These receptor sequences come from a woman aged 25 to 39 who had recovered from COVID-19. Both conserved end residues are trimmed from each CDR3. A D gene is named only where the DNA matches it firmly.

d_gene	v_gene	j_gene	CDR3aa
-	TRBV9	TRBJ1-3	ASSAWTASGNTIY
-	TRBV5-6	TRBJ1-4	ASSLGHTTTNEKLF
TRBD1	TRBV19	TRBJ1-1	ASSNRGPHVPNTEAF
-	TRBV30	TRBJ2-3	AWSDYGLTDTQY
-	TRBV6-5	TRBJ2-5	ASSSPGGETQY
TRBD1	TRBV24-1	TRBJ1-2	ATSEDRGDLNYGYT
TRBD2	TRBV28	TRBJ2-3	ASQRGPSTDTQY
TRBD1	TRBV9	TRBJ2-6	ASSADRVAGANVLT
TRBD2	TRBV12-5	TRBJ2-1	ASGLVTSGAFNEQF
-	TRBV14	TRBJ2-3	ASSQEGGTDTQY
TRBD1	TRBV28	TRBJ2-7	ASRTGGYEQY
-	TRBV21-1	TRBJ1-3	ASSKAPGGRSGNTIY
-	TRBV28	TRBJ2-1	ASRPPAGYNEQF
TRBD1	TRBV10-3	TRBJ2-2	ATDFRGSGELF
-	TRBV6-6	TRBJ1-1	ASSAQGNTEAF
TRBD1	TRBV5-4	TRBJ1-1	ASRTRDRGETEAF
-	TRBV28	TRBJ2-3	ASLDRSSTDTQY
TRBD2	TRBV6-4	TRBJ2-3	ASSEGLAGRWTDTQY
TRBD1	TRBV9	TRBJ2-7	ASSAGDRGFYEQY
-	TRBV6-5	TRBJ1-1	ASTLMGTAF
-	TRBV18	TRBJ2-1	ASSPYGSSYNEQF
TRBD1	TRBV28	TRBJ1-2	ASTSPGQGMSGYT
-	TRBV19	TRBJ1-1	ASSIMRGRNTEAF
-	TRBV3-1/TRBV3-2	TRBJ2-1	ASSQDTTLYNEQF
TRBD1	TRBV25-1	TRBJ1-2	ASSEFGTGNYGYT
-	TRBV5-1	TRBJ1-2	ASSPTGLANYGYT
TRBD1	TRBV9	TRBJ1-4	ASSVGQGATNEKLF
-	TRBV7-2	TRBJ2-7	ASSLKGSSSYEQY
TRBD2	TRBV24-1	TRBJ2-2	ATSDLTRTSGNTGELF
-	TRBV6-5	TRBJ1-4	ATATGPDEKLF
-	TRBV19	TRBJ1-5	ASSISIAGGNQPQH
TRBD2	TRBV5-1	TRBJ2-7	ASSHDRGTSGDHSYEQY
-	TRBV3-1/TRBV3-2	TRBJ1-1	ASSRQDTEAF
-	TRBV7-2	TRBJ1-4	ASSPRLGAPKLF
-	TRBV19	TRBJ1-2	ASSIGRRYGYT
TRBD1	TRBV6-4	TRBJ2-7	ASSDSRTGYCYEQY
TRBD1	TRBV28	TRBJ1-6	ASSRQGDSPLH
-	TRBV18	TRBJ2-3	ASSLVASGNKADTQY
TRBD1	TRBV2	TRBJ1-1	ASSTGAGNTEAF
-	TRBV9	TRBJ2-7	ASSVEQQSGQY